This is a list of T cell receptor beta chains from one sample in a study of control samples from healthy donors and cancer patients. Sequenced by immunoSEQ multiplex PCR; TCRdb stores in-frame clones only, minus some. The sample contains fewer than 200,000 clones, almost 90% of which appear only once. Material for sequencing was blood. Receptors originate from a woman aged 50 to 60 in good health. CDR3s include the opening cysteine and the closing phenylalanine or tryptophan. D genes are given only for firm matches. Some rows have no size entry. The others give once, few or many, or a class for an expanded clone.

v_call	d_call	clone_size	j_call	cdr3_nt	cdr3_aa
TRBV19	-	-	TRBJ2-4	TGTGCCAGTAGTTTTCGAGAAAACATTCAGTACTTC	CASSFRENIQYF
TRBV7-9	-	-	TRBJ1-3	TGTGCCAGCAGCTTAGTTGTCGGGGCTCATTCTGGAAACACCATATATTTT	CASSLVVGAHSGNTIYF
TRBV11-3	-	-	TRBJ2-3	TGTGCCAGCAGCTTGACAGCACTCACAGATACGCAGTATTTT	CASSLTALTDTQYF
TRBV28	-	-	TRBJ1-3	TGTGCCAGCAGTTTACTGGGGGGAAACACCATATATTTT	CASSLLGGNTIYF
TRBV6-2/TRBV6-3	TRBD2	few	TRBJ2-7	TGTGCCAGCAGTTACTCGACGACTAGCGGGAGGAAGTACTTC	CASSYSTTSGRKYF
TRBV7-9	TRBD2	once	TRBJ2-3	TGTGCCAGCAGCGCGACTAGCGGGAGGTCGAGAGATACGCAGTATTTT	CASSATSGRSRDTQYF
TRBV27	-	-	TRBJ1-6	TGTGCCAGCAGGCCGTCCCGGAACTCCTATAATTCACCCCTCCACTTT	CASRPSRNSYNSPLHF
TRBV2	-	-	TRBJ1-5	TGTGCCACGACGGAGGGGCCAATCAATCAGCCCCAGCATTTT	CATTEGPINQPQHF
TRBV3-1/TRBV3-2	-	once	TRBJ2-3	TGTGCCAGCAGCCAGCAGGGGACGCAGTATTTT	CASSQQGTQYF
TRBV5-1	-	-	TRBJ1-6	TGCGCCAGCAGCTTGGTGTTAGGTTCACCCCTCCACTTT	CASSLVLGSPLHF
TRBV5-6	-	-	TRBJ1-2	TGTGCCAGCAGCTTTGCACGCTATGGCTACACCTTC	CASSFARYGYTF
TRBV7-2	-	-	TRBJ1-1	TGTGCCAGCAGCTTAGGGTCAAAAGCTTTCTTT	CASSLGSKAFF
TRBV30	-	-	TRBJ1-5	TGTGCCTGGAGAAGGGACCACAATCAGCCCCAGCATTTT	CAWRRDHNQPQHF
TRBV18	-	-	TRBJ2-2	TGTGCCAGCTCACCGAGCGGCAGGGCTGGCACCGGGGAGCTGTTTTTT	CASSPSGRAGTGELFF
TRBV19	-	-	TRBJ2-7	TGTGCCAGTAGTATAGCGCCAGACCTCTCCTACGAGCAGTACTTC	CASSIAPDLSYEQYF
TRBV28	TRBD1	-	TRBJ2-7	TGTGCCAGCAGCCGACCTCCGGGACAGGGACGGGACGAGCAGTACTTC	CASSRPPGQGRDEQYF
TRBV19	TRBD1	-	TRBJ1-2	TGTGCCAGTAGTATCCCTTCGACAGGGATCTATGGCTACACCTTC	CASSIPSTGIYGYTF
TRBV9	-	-	TRBJ2-2	TGTGCCAGCAGCCCCCACCCGAACACCGGGGAGCTGTTTTTT	CASSPHPNTGELFF
TRBV7-8	TRBD1	-	TRBJ2-7	TGTGCCAGCAGCTACGGACAGGGGATTTACGAGCAGTACTTC	CASSYGQGIYEQYF
TRBV7-4	-	-	TRBJ1-3	TGTGCCAGCAGCGCCCGGGACACCATATATTTT	CASSARDTIYF
TRBV5-1	TRBD2	-	TRBJ2-5	TGCGCCAGCAGCTTGATCGGACTAGCGGGGGGCGGGGAACAAGAGACCCAGTACTTC	CASSLIGLAGGGEQETQYF
TRBV4-3	-	-	TRBJ1-6	TGCGCCAGCAGCAGAACAAAGGATTCACCCCTCCACTTT	CASSRTKDSPLHF
TRBV3-1/TRBV3-2	TRBD2	-	TRBJ2-1	TGTGCCACCAGAAGCGGGAGGGCGAGGAATGAGCAGTTCTTC	CATRSGRARNEQFF
TRBV27	TRBD2	-	TRBJ2-1	TGTGCCAGCAGCTATAACCCGGGGCTAGCGGGGTCTAATGAGCAGTTCTTC	CASSYNPGLAGSNEQFF